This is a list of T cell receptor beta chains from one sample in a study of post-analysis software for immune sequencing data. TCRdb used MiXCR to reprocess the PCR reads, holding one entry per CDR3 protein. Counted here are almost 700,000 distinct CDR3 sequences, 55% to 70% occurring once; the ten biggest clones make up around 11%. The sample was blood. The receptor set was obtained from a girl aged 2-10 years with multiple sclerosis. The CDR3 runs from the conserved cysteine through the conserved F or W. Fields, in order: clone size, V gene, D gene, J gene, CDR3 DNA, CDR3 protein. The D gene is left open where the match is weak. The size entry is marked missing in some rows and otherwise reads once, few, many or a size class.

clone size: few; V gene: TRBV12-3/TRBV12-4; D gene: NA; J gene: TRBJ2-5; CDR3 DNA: TGTGCCAGCAGTTTGGAAAGGGGCAAGACCCAGTACTTC; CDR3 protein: CASSLERGKTQYF
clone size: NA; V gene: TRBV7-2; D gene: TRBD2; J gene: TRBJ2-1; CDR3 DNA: TGTGCCAGCAGCTCGGGACTAGCGGGATGGAATGAGCAGTTCTTC; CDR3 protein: CASSSGLAGWNEQFF
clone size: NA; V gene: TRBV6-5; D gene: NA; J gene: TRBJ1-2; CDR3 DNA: TGTGCCAGCAGTGGGAAGGGGGGGCTGGGAAATGGCTACACCTTC; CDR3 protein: CASSGKGGLGNGYTF
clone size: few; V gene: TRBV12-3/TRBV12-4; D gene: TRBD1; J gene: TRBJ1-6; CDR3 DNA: TGTGCCAGCAGTCCGGGACAGGGGGGATCACCCCTCCACTTT; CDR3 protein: CASSPGQGGSPLHF
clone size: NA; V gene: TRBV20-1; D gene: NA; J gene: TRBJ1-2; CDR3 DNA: TGCAGTGCTAGAGGAGGGGTTGACTATGGCTACACCTTC; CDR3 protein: CSARGGVDYGYTF
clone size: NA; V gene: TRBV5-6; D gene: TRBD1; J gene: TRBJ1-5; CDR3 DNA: TGTGCCAGCAGTTTAACAGGGGCGCGGCAGCCCCAGCATTTT; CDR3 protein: CASSLTGARQPQHF
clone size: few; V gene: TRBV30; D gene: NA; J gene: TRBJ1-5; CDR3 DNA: TGTGCCTGGGGCCGGGACAATGTTCAGCCCCAGCATTTT; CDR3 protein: CAWGRDNVQPQHF
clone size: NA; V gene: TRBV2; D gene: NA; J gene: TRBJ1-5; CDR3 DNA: TGTGCCAGCAGTAGGAGGGTGGCAGGTTCGGAACCCCAGCATTTT; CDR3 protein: CASSRRVAGSEPQHF
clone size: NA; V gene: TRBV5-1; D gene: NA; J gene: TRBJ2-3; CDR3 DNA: TGCGCCAGCAGCTTAAGACGGTTCGCAGATACGCAGTATTTT; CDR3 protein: CASSLRRFADTQYF
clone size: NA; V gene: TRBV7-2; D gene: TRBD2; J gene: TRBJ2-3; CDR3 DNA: TGTGCCAGCACCCCGAGACGGCGGGGGACTAGCACAGATACGCAGTATTTT; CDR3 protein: CASTPRRRGTSTDTQYF
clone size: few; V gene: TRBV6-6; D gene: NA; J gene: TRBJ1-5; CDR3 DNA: TGTGCCAGCAGTTACGCCCCACAGGGTCGGAGCAATCAGCCCCAGCATTTT; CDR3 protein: CASSYAPQGRSNQPQHF
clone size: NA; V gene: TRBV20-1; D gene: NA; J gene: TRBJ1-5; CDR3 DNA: TGCAGTGCCTCCGGTCGGGAGGGGGATCAGCCCCAGCATTTT; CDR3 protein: CSASGREGDQPQHF
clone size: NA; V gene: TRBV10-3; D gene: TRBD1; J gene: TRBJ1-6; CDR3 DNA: TGTGCCATCAGTGAGTCGACCGGGACAGGGGGGGCCGGTAATTCACCCCTCCACTTT; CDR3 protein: CAISESTGTGGAGNSPLHF
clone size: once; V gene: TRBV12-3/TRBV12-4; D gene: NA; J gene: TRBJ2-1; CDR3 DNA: TGTGCCAGCAGAGACGATAGGGATGAGCAGTTCTTC; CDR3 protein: CASRDDRDEQFF
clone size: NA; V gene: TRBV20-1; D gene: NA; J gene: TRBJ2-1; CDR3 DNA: TGCAGTGCTAGCTCGACGGTAGGCGATGAGCAGTTCTTC; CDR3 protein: CSASSTVGDEQFF
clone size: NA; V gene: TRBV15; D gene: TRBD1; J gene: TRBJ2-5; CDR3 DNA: TGTGCCACCAGCAGAGATAAGGGGGCGGGAGAGACCCAGTACTTC; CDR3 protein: CATSRDKGAGETQYF
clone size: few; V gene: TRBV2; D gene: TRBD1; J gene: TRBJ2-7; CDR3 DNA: TGTGCCAGCAGTCCTGACAGGGATAGCGAGCAGTACTTC; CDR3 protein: CASSPDRDSEQYF
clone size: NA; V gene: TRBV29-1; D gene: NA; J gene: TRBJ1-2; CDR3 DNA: TGCAGCGTCGAGGACCGATTTATGGGCTACACCTTC; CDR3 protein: CSVEDRFMGYTF
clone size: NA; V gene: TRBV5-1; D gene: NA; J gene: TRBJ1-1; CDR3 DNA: TGCGCCAGCAGCTCGTACGGGACCGGCGGATCTGGAGCTTTCTTT; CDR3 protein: CASSSYGTGGSGAFF
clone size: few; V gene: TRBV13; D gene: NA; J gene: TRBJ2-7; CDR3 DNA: TGTGCCAGCAGGTGGGGGCAGGGTGAGCAGTACTTC; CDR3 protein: CASRWGQGEQYF
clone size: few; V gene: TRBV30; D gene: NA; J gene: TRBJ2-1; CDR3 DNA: TGTGCCTGGAGTGTGCAGGTGGGACCAGCCCCTGAGGAGCAGTTCTTC; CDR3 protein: CAWSVQVGPAPEEQFF
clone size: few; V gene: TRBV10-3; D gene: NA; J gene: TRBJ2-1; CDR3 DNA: TGTGCCATCAGTCGCGGGATCATCAACAATGAGCAGTTCTTC; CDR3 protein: CAISRGIINNEQFF
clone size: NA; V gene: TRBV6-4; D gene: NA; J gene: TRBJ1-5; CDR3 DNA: TGTGCCAGCAGTGACTCGGTCCCACCCCAGCATTTT; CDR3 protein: CASSDSVPPQHF
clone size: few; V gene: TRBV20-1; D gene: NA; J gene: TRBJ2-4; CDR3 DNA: TGCAGTGCTAGCGTCGGGGGCGGGGGAAACATTCAGTACTTC; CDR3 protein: CSASVGGGGNIQYF
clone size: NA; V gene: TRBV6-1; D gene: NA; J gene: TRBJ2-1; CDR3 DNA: TGTGCCAGCAGGGAAGGCGGAGTAGCCTCCTACAATGAGCAGTTCTTC; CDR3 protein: CASREGGVASYNEQFF
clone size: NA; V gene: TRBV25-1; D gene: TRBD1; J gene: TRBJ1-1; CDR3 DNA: TGTGCCAGCAGCGCCGGGACAGATTCCAACATGAACACTGAAGCTTTCTTT; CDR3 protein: CASSAGTDSNMNTEAFF
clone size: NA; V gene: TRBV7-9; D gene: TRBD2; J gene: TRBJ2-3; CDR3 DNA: TGTGCCAGCAGCTGGGCGGGGGATGAAGATACGCAGTATTTT; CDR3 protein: CASSWAGDEDTQYF
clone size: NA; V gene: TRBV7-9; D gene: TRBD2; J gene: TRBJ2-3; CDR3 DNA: TGTGCCAGCAGCTTCCTCCTAGCGGGGATTGCAGATACGCAGTATTTT; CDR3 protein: CASSFLLAGIADTQYF
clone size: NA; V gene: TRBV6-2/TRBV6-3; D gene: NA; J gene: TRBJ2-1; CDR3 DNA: TGTGCCAGCAGTTACGGATCGAGCTATGAGCAGTTCTTC; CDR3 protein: CASSYGSSYEQFF
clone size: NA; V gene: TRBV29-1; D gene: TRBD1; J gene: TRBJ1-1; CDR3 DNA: TGCAGCGTTTTCGACAGGGTAATGAACACTGAAGCTTTCTTT; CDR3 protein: CSVFDRVMNTEAFF
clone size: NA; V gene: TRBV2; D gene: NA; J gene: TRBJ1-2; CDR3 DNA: TGTGCCAGCAGAGCCGAATCATATGGCTACACCTTC; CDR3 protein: CASRAESYGYTF
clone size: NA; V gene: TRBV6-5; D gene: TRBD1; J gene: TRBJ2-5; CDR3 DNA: TGTGCCAGCAGTTACGGGACAGTTGAAGAGACCCAGTACTTC; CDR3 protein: CASSYGTVEETQYF
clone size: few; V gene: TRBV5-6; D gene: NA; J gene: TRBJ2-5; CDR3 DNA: TGTGCCAGCAGCTTCCGTATCCGGGCTAGCGTAGAGACCCAGTACTTC; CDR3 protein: CASSFRIRASVETQYF
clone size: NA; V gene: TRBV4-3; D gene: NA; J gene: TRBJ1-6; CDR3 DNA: TGCGCCAGCAGCCAAGAGTTAGGCAGCTCCTCAAGCTCCTATAATTCACCCCTCCACTTT; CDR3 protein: CASSQELGSSSSSYNSPLHF
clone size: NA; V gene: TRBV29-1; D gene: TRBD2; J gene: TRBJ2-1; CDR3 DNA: TGCAGCGTTGAACGGAGACTAGCGGGGAATGAGCAGTTCTTC; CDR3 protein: CSVERRLAGNEQFF
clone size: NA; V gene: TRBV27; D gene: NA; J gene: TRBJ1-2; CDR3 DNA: TGTGCCAGCAGTGGGGGGGGGACCGTCTATGGCTACACCTTC; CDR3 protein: CASSGGGTVYGYTF
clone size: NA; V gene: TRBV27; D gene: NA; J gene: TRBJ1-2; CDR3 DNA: TGTGCCAGCAGTTTATCTGGGGAGGGCGGCTACACCTTC; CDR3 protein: CASSLSGEGGYTF
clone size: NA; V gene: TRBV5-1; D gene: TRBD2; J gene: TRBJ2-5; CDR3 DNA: TGCGCCAGCAGCTTGTTTGCGGGGGGGCTTGAAGAGACCCAGTACTTC; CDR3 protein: CASSLFAGGLEETQYF
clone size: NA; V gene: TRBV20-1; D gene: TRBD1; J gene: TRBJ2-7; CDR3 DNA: TGCAGTGCTAGGGGGACAGGCGGGACCTACGAGCAGTACTTC; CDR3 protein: CSARGTGGTYEQYF
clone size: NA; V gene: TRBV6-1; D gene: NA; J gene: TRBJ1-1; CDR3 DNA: TGTGCCAGCAGTGAAGCCCCAGCAGGTGACACTGAAGCTTTCTTT; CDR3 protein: CASSEAPAGDTEAFF
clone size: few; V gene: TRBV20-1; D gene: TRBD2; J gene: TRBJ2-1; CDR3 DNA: TGCAGTGCTAGACCAGGACTAGCGGGGGGGCATGAGCAGTTCTTC; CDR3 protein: CSARPGLAGGHEQFF
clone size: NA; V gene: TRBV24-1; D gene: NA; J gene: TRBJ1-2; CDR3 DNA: TGTGCCACCAGTGACCGTACAGGGAACTATGGCTACACCTTC; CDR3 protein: CATSDRTGNYGYTF